The text below deals with one T cell receptor (beta chain). What this receptor recognizes is not known. Base-call qualities are not available, and no considerably larger clone is one nucleotide away. Read against the paper, the sample's time point label means: about 28 days (+/-7) after the second vaccine dose. AZD1222 recipients given second doses at about 4 weeks or at about 12 weeks were pooled, since spike-specific TCR depth and breadth were not found to differ between the two schedules. The vaccinee samples were drawn from two UK trials, COV001 and COV002, one of which was a single-blind randomized controlled phase 2/3 trial testing AZD1222 (ChAdOx1 nCoV-19) in healthy adults. Trial participant PBMC samples were collected at day 0 and day 28 after the second dose for TCRbeta chain sequencing. The source of the sample is a study of T cell responses to AZD1222 COVID-19 vaccine (dated by TCRdb to 2020 to 2022). In the study overall: TCR sequencing covered roughly 230 trial participants: 207 given two doses of AZD1222 and some 25 given two doses of MenACWY control vaccine. Trial participants were enrolled by age into subgroups of 18-55, 56-69 and 70-plus years, and around 150, 28 and 57 TCR-sequenced participants, respectively, were included in these subgroups. The research as a whole found: After two AZD1222 doses, both the breadth and the depth of spike-specific TCRs were significantly higher than at day 0 and than in MenACWY recipients. The vaccine-associated CD4 TCRs covered the entire spike protein, and the dominant responses fell in regions 160-218 and 743-854. In the small 56-69-year group, the increase in depth fell short of significance, most likely because of low power. Most participants were white British and females outnumbered males, and the authors suggested that clonal diversity may have been underestimated. Because no day 14 peak-response samples were available, the repertoires could be characterized only after the peak T cell response. Conclusions about previously exposed vaccinees are limited, since just a handful of AZD1222 recipients were seropositive for SARS-CoV-2 at baseline. Reportedly, close to half of the unique spike-specific TCRs recognized epitopes lying outside the regions that are mutated in the B.1.351 and B.1.1.7 variants.

Relative to germline, V is 3 bases shorter and J is 6 bases shorter, with 21 bases between their ends. For CDR1 and CDR2, the germline V gene lists KGHSH and LQKENI. Taken from cysteine to phenylalanine, the CDR3 has 17 residues. The DNA shown is the 51-base CDR3, in frame from base 1. The CDR3 regions of human TCRbeta chains were subjected to immunosequencing. As for how the authors treated the data: Repertoire TCRs were checked for matches against a reference library of SARS-CoV-2-specific TCRs that had been generated using the MIRA antigen-specificity platform. Breadth was defined as the fraction of unique TCRs that were SARS-CoV-2-associated. Depth was defined as the fraction of total T cells that were SARS-CoV-2-associated. Using the MIRA data, each spike-specific TCR was assigned both to the spike region to which the TCR was reactive and to a CD4 or CD8 class. Log10-transformed breadth and depth values were compared by one-way ANOVA with Sidak's multiple comparisons tests. In TCRdb, the immuneACCESS table is reduced to in-frame sequences with V and J assigned. These tables do not hold every clone; where another copy was compared, an unresolved V gene accounts for under half, and the others remain unexplained. V and J calls and clone size come straight from that table; D and trimming were deduced from the DNA. This sample comprises fewer than 200,000 clones, roughly nine tenths of them detected only once. Clones ranked in the top ten supply 1.5% to 2% of the sample.

The source material was peripheral blood, sampled 28 days after the second AZD1222 dose. The rearrangement joined TRBV18 to TRBJ2-1, and the D gene may be TRBD2, 6 bases matching. The clonotype comes from an adult who received the AZD1222 COVID-19 vaccine. The CDR3 sequence is CASSPLPTHRGINEQFF. The nucleotide sequence reads as follows: TGTGCCAGCTCACCCCTCCCGACGCACCGGGGGATCAATGAGCAGTTCTTC.